These 24 T cell receptor beta chains were all obtained from the same sample, sequenced in a study of T cell changes during pregnancy in multiple sclerosis. The table came from immunoSEQ multiplex PCR; TCRdb's copy has only in-frame clones and leaves some out. The profile shows 35,000 to 50,000 clones, 89% of them singletons. The sample in question was CD4+ T cells from peripheral blood mononuclear cells, obtained after pregnancy. These receptors were collected from a female donor with multiple sclerosis, enrolled in a pregnancy study.

This chain links TRBV7-2 with TRBJ2-7; 7 bases fit TRBD2. CDR3 length equals 15 residues. V lost 2 bases and J lost 2; bases outside the gene matches: 6. CDR1 and CDR2 from the germline V gene are SGHTA and FQGNSA. CDR3 nucleotide sequence: TGTGCCAGCAGCTTATCCGGCGGGAGTACCTACGAGCAGTACTTC. This translates into CASSLSGGSTYEQYF.

This clone has a single count. The chain combines TRBV19 with TRBJ2-7; D gene unclear. CDR3 size: 14 residues. CDR1 and CDR2 (germline): LNHDA, SQIVND (reference sequence). V shed 1 base and J shed 7 bases, with 14 bases lying between them. CDR3 sequence reads: CASSIGQVGSEQYF. CDR3 nucleotide sequence: TGTGCCAGTAGTATAGGCCAGGTAGGAAGTGAGCAGTACTTC.

The chain joins TRBV25-1 to TRBJ2-5, with 10 nucleotides matching TRBD1. The CDR3 runs to 14 residues. CDR1 is MGHDK and CDR2 is SYGVNS in the germline V gene. Unmatched junction bases numbered 5, after V lost 6 bases and J lost 4 bases. CDR3 bases: TGTGCCAGCAGCGTGGGACAGGGGAGAGAGACCCAGTACTTC. This encodes CASSVGQGRETQYF.

The chain couples TRBV2 to TRBJ2-1; tentative D call: TRBD2 (5 bases). The CDR3 is 16 residues long. Germline-derived CDR1 and CDR2 are SNHLY and FYNNEI. V was trimmed by 3 bases and J by 3 bases, leaving 15 bases between them. The CDR3 spells CASSESQSGIYNEQFF. The CDR3, as DNA: TGTGCCAGCAGTGAGAGCCAAAGCGGAATCTACAATGAGCAGTTCTTC.

The gene calls are TRBV5-4 and TRBJ1-2; D call uncertain. Germline lookup yields CDR1 SGHNT and CDR2 YYREEE (reference sequence). This CDR3 has 12 residues. Trimming took 2 bases from V and 8 from J, leaving 10 bases between them. CDR3 residues: CASSFSAGGYTF. CDR3 sequence (DNA): TGTGCCAGCAGCTTTAGTGCGGGCGGCTACACCTTC.

The chain recombines TRBV18 with TRBJ2-2; TRBD1 is a possible D gene (6 bases). V lost 3 bases and J lost 5, with 7 bases in between. There are 13 residues in the CDR3. The germline gives CDR1 KGHSH, CDR2 LQKENI. This CDR3 reads CASSPDRTGELFF. For the CDR3, the DNA is TGTGCCAGCTCACCCGACAGGACCGGGGAGCTGTTTTTT.

This rearrangement joins TRBV27 to TRBJ1-3, with D maybe TRBD1 (5 bases). The V end was cut by 6 bases, the J end by 2 bases, with 14 bases between. The CDR3 extends over 15 amino acids. Germline-derived CDR1 and CDR2 are MNHEY and SMNVEV (reference sequence). For the CDR3, the DNA is TGTGCCAGCAGCACTGGGGGAGGGACTGGAAACACCATATATTTT. Translation gives CASSTGGGTGNTIYF.

The chain combines TRBV28 with TRBJ1-4, with D perhaps TRBD1 (6 bases). The CDR3 totals 14 residues. Germline CDR1 MDHEN, CDR2 SYDVKM. V was shortened by 2 bases and J by 11 bases, with 15 bases between the two germline ends. The CDR3 nucleotides are TGTGCCAGCAGTTTAGCTCAAGGACAGCCGAAACTGTTTTTT. Encoded protein: CASSLAQGQPKLFF.

This clone was observed a handful of times. This chain links TRBV29-1 with TRBJ1-1, with D possibly being TRBD1 (5 bases). Germline-derived CDR1 and CDR2 are SQVTM and ANQGSEA. The CDR3 consists of 14 residues. V lost 0 bases and J lost 3, with 11 bases in between. This CDR3 is CSVEEWGEDTEAFF. CDR3 bases: TGCAGCGTTGAAGAATGGGGGGAGGACACTGAAGCTTTCTTT.

V and J are TRBV6-4 and TRBJ2-6, with 9 bases identical to TRBD2. With 8 bases clipped from V and 4 bases from J, the junction kept 9 bases outside the gene matches. Germline V gives CDR1 MRHNA, CDR2 SNTAGT. CDR3 size: 16 residues. The CDR3 here is CASGSSGRAGANVLTF. CDR3 in DNA: TGTGCCAGCGGAAGTAGCGGGAGAGCCGGGGCCAACGTCCTGACTTTC.

The rearrangement links TRBV4-1 to TRBJ1-1, with a possible D match to TRBD1 (5 bases). The V gene's germline CDR1 is MGHRA and CDR2 YSYEKL. The CDR3 is made up of 13 amino acids. Between the trimmed V and J ends, which lost 1 base and 6 bases, there was a span of 9 bases. CDR3 coding DNA: TGCGCCAGCAGCCAAGGTCGGGGGTCTGAAGCTTTCTTT. Its translation is CASSQGRGSEAFF.

The chain combines TRBV19 with TRBJ1-4, with TRBD1 as a possible D gene (6 bases). The germline CDR1 and CDR2 sequences are LNHDA and SQIVND (reference sequence). There are 16 residues in the CDR3. V shed 5 bases and J shed 4 bases, with 17 bases lying between them. CDR3 coding DNA: TGTGCCAGTAGTGTGGTCGACGGGACATATAATGAAAAACTGTTTTTT. Protein sequence: CASSVVDGTYNEKLFF.

This clone was detected once. V is TRBV4-3 and J is TRBJ1-1, with 8 bases fitting TRBD1. The CDR3 covers 18 residues. Trimming cost V 4 bases and J 2 bases; bases outside gene matches: 15. Germline CDR1 and CDR2: LGHNA and YSLEER. The CDR3 DNA reads as TGCGCCAGCAGCCGACTACCGGGACAGGCCTACGGTAACACTGAAGCTTTCTTT. Encoded protein: CASSRLPGQAYGNTEAFF.

The chain is built from TRBV2 and TRBJ2-1; 7 bases match TRBD2. CDR3 length equals 13 residues. Looked up from germline, CDR1 is SNHLY and CDR2 is FYNNEI. J gave up 12 bases and V 4 bases, and 9 bases lay outside the gene matches. This CDR3 reads CASSVKTSSLQFF. As DNA, the CDR3 is TGTGCCAGCAGTGTGAAGACTAGCTCGTTGCAGTTCTTC.

V gene TRBV9 combines with J gene TRBJ1-3; 11 bases are a match to TRBD1. The CDR3 covers 15 residues. From germline, CDR1 is SGDLS and CDR2 YYNGEE. V lost 2 bases and J lost 4; bases outside the gene matches: 2. The CDR3 sequence: CASSVGTGGGNTIYF. DNA for the CDR3: TGTGCCAGCAGCGTCGGGACAGGGGGAGGAAACACCATATATTTT.

J is TRBJ2-5 and V is TRBV7-7; 10 bases map to TRBD2. Matching the DNA end better, TRBJ2-7 makes the J call doubtful. Germline loops: CDR1 SSHAT, CDR2 FNYEAQ (reference sequence). CDR3 length: 14 residues. The CDR3 DNA reads as TGTGCCAGCAGCTTAGGAGCTAGCGGGGGCGAGCAGTACTTC. This encodes CASSLGASGGEQYF.

The CDR3 region has the DNA TGTGCCAGCAGCTTAGACCGACGGGGGTACGAGCAGTACTTC. Protein product: CASSLDRRGYEQYF. The V gene is TRBV7-2, the J gene TRBJ2-7; possible D gene TRBD2, 6 bases. The CDR3 covers 14 residues. Trimming left V 1 base short and J 4 bases short, with 11 bases between. Germline values: CDR1 SGHTA, CDR2 FQGNSA.

CDR3 nucleotide sequence: TGTGCCAGCAACTTACAGGGTCAGGGGGACGAGCAGTACTTC. It codes for CASNLQGQGDEQYF. V usage is TRBV5-5 and J usage is TRBJ2-7; 7 bases are a match to TRBD1. V lost 6 bases, J lost 5 bases, and 11 bases stayed unmatched. CDR1 SGHKS and CDR2 YYEKEE come from the germline V gene (reference sequence). The CDR3 length is 14 residues.

This clone was found once. J is TRBJ2-7 and V is TRBV6-5; 11 nucleotides line up with TRBD1. Trimming removed 4 bases from V and 2 bases from J; junction bases left unmatched: 4. Germline V lookup: CDR1 MNHEY, CDR2 SVGAGI. This CDR3 spans 15 amino acids. The DNA for the CDR3 is TGTGCCAGCAGTTTGGGACAGGGGGGCCCCTACGAGCAGTACTTC. It encodes CASSLGQGGPYEQYF.

This clone appeared a few times. The chain couples TRBV5-1 to TRBJ1-2; 7 nucleotides align to TRBD1. The CDR3 is 16 amino acids. V was clipped by 4 bases and J by 0 bases; unmatched bases: 9. Germline V gene sequence: CDR1 SGHRS, CDR2 YFSETQ. CDR3 sequence reads: CASSAGTDSANYGYTF. DNA of the CDR3: TGCGCCAGCAGCGCTGGGACAGACTCAGCTAACTATGGCTACACCTTC.

The chain joins TRBV5-1 to TRBJ1-1; D call uncertain. Per the germline V gene, CDR1 is SGHRS and CDR2 is YFSETQ. Deletions cut 2 bases from V and 5 bases from J, with 13 bases between. The length of the CDR3 is 14 residues. The CDR3 reads CASSFAGERTEAFF. As DNA, the CDR3 is TGCGCCAGCAGCTTTGCCGGGGAAAGAACTGAAGCTTTCTTT.

V gene TRBV28 combines with J gene TRBJ2-7; D remains unclear. V lost 2 bases, J lost 4 bases, and 3 bases lay in between. The CDR3 consists of 11 residues. CDR1 MDHEN and CDR2 SYDVKM come from the germline V gene. This CDR3 reads CASSLQYEQYF. DNA for the CDR3: TGTGCCAGCAGTTTACAGTACGAGCAGTACTTC.

The rearrangement links TRBV19 to TRBJ1-1; D may be TRBD1 (5 bases). V was shortened by 0 bases and J by 1 base, with 6 bases between the two germline ends. The CDR3 totals 14 residues. Germline CDR1 and CDR2: LNHDA and SQIVND (reference sequence). This CDR3 reads CASSIETGNTEAFF. The CDR3 nucleotides read TGTGCCAGTAGTATAGAAACAGGGAACACTGAAGCTTTCTTT.

This clone was seen just once. V gene TRBV11-1 combines with J gene TRBJ2-5; D gene ambiguous. CDR3 length: 15 residues. V lost 0 bases to trimming and J lost 5 bases, with 13 bases between them. Germline V lookup: CDR1 SGHAT, CDR2 FQDESV (reference sequence). In nucleotides, the CDR3 is TGTGCCAGCAGCTTAGCGGGCAACCCATGGGAGACCCAGTACTTC. Translation gives CASSLAGNPWETQYF.